Listed below are T cell receptor beta chains from one sample, sequenced in a study of cytomegalovirus exposure and HLA in healthy donors. Clones were read by immunoSEQ multiplex PCR, and TCRdb kept only the in-frame ones, dropping some. This table has roughly 93,000 clones, over 70% appearing once. Specimen: PBMCs. The receptors stem from a man in his forties in good health and CMV-seronegative. CDR3s include the opening cysteine and the closing phenylalanine or tryptophan. A D gene is named only where the DNA matches it firmly. Expanded clones are given a class, and other clones once, few, many or no size at all.

size	J	V	D	DNA	CDR3
NA	TRBJ2-3	TRBV18	TRBD1	TGTGCCAGCTCACCACCGAACAGGGGGCGTACTACAGATACGCAGTATTTT	CASSPPNRGRTTDTQYF
few	TRBJ2-6	TRBV4-3	NA	TGCGCCAGCAGCCAAGAATGGGCCTCTGGGGCCAACGTCCTGACTTTC	CASSQEWASGANVLTF
few	TRBJ2-1	TRBV6-4	TRBD2	TGTGCCAGCAGTGACTCCAGCGGGGGGGCAAATGAGCAGTTCTTC	CASSDSSGGANEQFF
NA	TRBJ1-4	TRBV6-5	TRBD1	TGTGCCAGCGGTCCGGACAGGGGATCCCCAGGGAAACTGTTTTTT	CASGPDRGSPGKLFF
NA	TRBJ1-5	TRBV6-5	TRBD1	TGTGCCAGCAGCTCACAGGGGGCCCTGAATCAGCCCCAGCATTTT	CASSSQGALNQPQHF
NA	TRBJ2-5	TRBV10-3	TRBD1	TGTGCCATCAGCAGGGGGCCAGACCAAGAGACCCAGTACTTC	CAISRGPDQETQYF
NA	TRBJ2-1	TRBV10-3	TRBD2	TGTGCCATCAGCCCCCGACTAGCGGGAGACAATGAGCAGTTCTTC	CAISPRLAGDNEQFF
NA	TRBJ2-3	TRBV27	NA	TGTGCCAGCAGCCTATTGCGCGGTACGCAGTATTTT	CASSLLRGTQYF
NA	TRBJ2-2	TRBV11-1	TRBD2	TGTGCCAGCAGCTTAGGAGGACTAGCGGGCCCAGAAAACACCGGGGAGCTGTTTTTT	CASSLGGLAGPENTGELFF
NA	TRBJ1-1	TRBV7-2	NA	TGTGCCAGCAGCTTGAGGGCCCCAAACACTGAAGCTTTCTTT	CASSLRAPNTEAFF
NA	TRBJ2-3	TRBV30	NA	TGTGCCTGCCACAGGGGGAGCGGGGAAACAGATACGCAGTATTTT	CACHRGSGETDTQYF
NA	TRBJ1-5	TRBV30	NA	TGTGCCTGGAGTAAGGGGAACCCAAATCAGCCCCAGCATTTT	CAWSKGNPNQPQHF
NA	TRBJ2-3	TRBV5-5	TRBD2	TGTGCCAGCAGCCAAGCGGGGGGGGCCACAGATACGCAGTATTTT	CASSQAGGATDTQYF
NA	TRBJ2-2	TRBV29-1	TRBD1	TGCAGCGCTCGGGGGACAGGGGGTGCCGGGGAGCTGTTTTTT	CSARGTGGAGELFF
NA	TRBJ1-1	TRBV7-3	TRBD1	TGTGCCAGCAGTGACCCCCCGGGACAGCTGAACACTGAAGCTTTCTTT	CASSDPPGQLNTEAFF
NA	TRBJ1-1	TRBV19	NA	TGTGCCAGTAGTATGATTTTAGAACGGGTGAACACTGAAGCTTTCTTT	CASSMILERVNTEAFF
once	TRBJ1-2	TRBV5-6	NA	TGTGCCAGCAGCTTAGACCGGGGAGTCAACTATGGCTACACCTTC	CASSLDRGVNYGYTF
few	TRBJ2-5	TRBV7-2	NA	TGTGCCAGCAGCTTACCCAGCCCTAGGACCCAGTACTTC	CASSLPSPRTQYF
NA	TRBJ2-5	TRBV7-9	TRBD1	TGTGCCAGCAGCCCGGACAGGGTGGCCCAAGAGACCCAGTACTTC	CASSPDRVAQETQYF
NA	TRBJ1-4	TRBV10-3	NA	TGTGCCATCAGTGAGTCGTGGAAGGGAGGGGAAAAACTGTTTTTT	CAISESWKGGEKLFF
NA	TRBJ2-2	TRBV7-2	TRBD2	TGTGCCAGCAGCCCCCGCTGGCGAGCGGGGGCATCCGGGGAGCTGTTTTTT	CASSPRWRAGASGELFF
NA	TRBJ1-2	TRBV9	TRBD1	TGTGCCAGCAGCGCTCCGAGACAGGGGGGGAGAAACTATGGCTACACCTTC	CASSAPRQGGRNYGYTF
NA	TRBJ2-6	TRBV5-6	TRBD1	TGTGCCAGCAGCTTGGGACAGGGGGTGTCTGGGGCCAACGTCCTGACTTTC	CASSLGQGVSGANVLTF
NA	TRBJ2-3	TRBV4-3	TRBD2	TGCGCCAGCAGCCAAGGAAAAATTACCGGGACTAAGCAGTATTTT	CASSQGKITGTKQYF
few	TRBJ1-3	TRBV6-5	NA	TGTGCCAGCAGTCGAGAAGGGGGCTCTGGAAACACCATATATTTT	CASSREGGSGNTIYF
NA	TRBJ2-7	TRBV28	TRBD1	TGTGCCAGCAACCTCATCGACAGGGTCTACGAGCAGTACTTC	CASNLIDRVYEQYF
NA	TRBJ1-1	TRBV4-1	TRBD1	TGCGCCAGCAGCGCCGTCTTAAACAGGGGAAACACTGAAGCTTTCTTT	CASSAVLNRGNTEAFF
few	TRBJ1-1	TRBV29-1	NA	TGCAGCACCGGGAACGGGGTGAACACTGAAGCTTTCTTT	CSTGNGVNTEAFF
NA	TRBJ2-2	TRBV7-8	TRBD2	TGTGCCAGCAGACGACTAGCGGGGTTGAACACCGGGGAGCTGTTTTTT	CASRRLAGLNTGELFF
NA	TRBJ1-2	TRBV29-1	NA	TGCAGCGTCACCTCGCGACTACAAGGCCTAGTTTTCTATGGCTACACCTTC	CSVTSRLQGLVFYGYTF
NA	TRBJ2-2	TRBV30	NA	TGTGCCTGGTCACAGAACACCGGGGAGCTGTTTTTT	CAWSQNTGELFF
NA	TRBJ2-5	TRBV10-1	TRBD2	TGCGCCATCGGGGGGGCAGAGACCCAGTACTTC	CAIGGAETQYF
NA	TRBJ1-6	TRBV5-1	NA	TGCGCCAGCAGCTCAATAAGGGCGGCAGAGGGTTCACCCCTCCACTTT	CASSSIRAAEGSPLHF
few	TRBJ2-2	TRBV9	NA	TGTGCCAGCAGCGTAGATTACAGCTTATTAGACACCGGGGAGCTGTTTTTT	CASSVDYSLLDTGELFF
few	TRBJ1-6	TRBV4-3	NA	TGCGCCAGCAGCCAAGAGGACAAATACTCACCCCTCCACTTT	CASSQEDKYSPLHF
NA	TRBJ2-5	TRBV5-4	TRBD2	TGTGCCAGCAGCCCCACAGCGGGGGGGTACCAAGAGACCCAGTACTTC	CASSPTAGGYQETQYF
NA	TRBJ2-1	TRBV15	NA	TGTGCCACCAGCAGAGATATCAGGGGGGCACTGAACAGGGGTAATGAGCAGTTCTTC	CATSRDIRGALNRGNEQFF
NA	TRBJ1-1	TRBV6-4	NA	TGTGCCAGCAGTTCCTACAGCACCATGAACACTGAAGCTTTCTTT	CASSSYSTMNTEAFF